This is a list of T cell receptor beta chains from one sample in a study of blood T cell repertoires in COVID-19. The repertoire was sequenced with immunoSEQ multiplex PCR; TCRdb's copy has only in-frame clones and lacks some. The sample contains roughly 200,000 clones, 80% to 90% of which appear only once. Source material: peripheral blood. The receptors come from a human donor in a cohort sampled during active COVID-19. The CDR3 runs from the conserved cysteine through the conserved F or W. Fields, in order: CDR3 DNA, CDR3 protein, clone size, J gene, D gene, V gene. D genes are given only for firm matches. A clone size is listed for some rows: how often the clone was seen (once, few, many), or a class if it is expanded.

TGCAGTGCTCCAATGAACACTGAAGCTTTCTTT	CSAPMNTEAFF	NA	TRBJ1-1	NA	TRBV20-1
TGTGCCAGCAGTCCGTATGGGGGACAGGGGGCGAGAAACACCATATATTTT	CASSPYGGQGARNTIYF	NA	TRBJ1-3	TRBD1	TRBV27
TGCGCCAGCAGCTTGGGGGAGGGGCGCGGTGAAAAACTGTTTTTT	CASSLGEGRGEKLFF	NA	TRBJ1-4	NA	TRBV5-1
TGTGCCAGCAGTTCCCTCTCGGGGGGTAACGAGCAGTACTTC	CASSSLSGGNEQYF	many	TRBJ2-7	TRBD2	TRBV28
TGTGCCAGCTCACCTCTGGGGACTTCCTACAATGAGCAGTTCTTC	CASSPLGTSYNEQFF	NA	TRBJ2-1	NA	TRBV18
TGTGCCAGCTCACCGGGAGGGGGAGGTCAAGAGACCCAGTACTTC	CASSPGGGGQETQYF	NA	TRBJ2-5	NA	TRBV18
TGCGCCAGCAATAGCGGGGGGTACACAGATACGCAGTATTTT	CASNSGGYTDTQYF	NA	TRBJ2-3	TRBD2	TRBV5-1
TGTGCCAGCAGCTTTGGCGGGTATCCTGAGCAGTACTTC	CASSFGGYPEQYF	NA	TRBJ2-7	NA	TRBV11-2
TGTGCCAGCAGTCGCCGCGAGAGATCCGAGCAGTACTTC	CASSRRERSEQYF	NA	TRBJ2-7	NA	TRBV3-1/TRBV3-2
TGTGCTAGTGGTTTAGCACTGTTCACAGATACGCAGTATTTT	CASGLALFTDTQYF	NA	TRBJ2-3	NA	TRBV12-5
TGTGCCAGCAGTTACGAGGAGGGGACAGGGGGCTTCCAAGAGACCCAGTACTTC	CASSYEEGTGGFQETQYF	NA	TRBJ2-5	TRBD1	TRBV6-2/TRBV6-3
TGTGCCAGCAGTGTGGACAGGGGGCTTGACGGCTACACCTTC	CASSVDRGLDGYTF	NA	TRBJ1-2	TRBD1	TRBV6-4
TGTGCCTGGAGTGCCCCAAGCGGGACAGGGCAAGTCGGCTATAATCAGCCCCAGCATTTT	CAWSAPSGTGQVGYNQPQHF	once	TRBJ1-5	TRBD1	TRBV30
TGTGCCAGCAGCTTAGAATACACAGGGTGGGACACTGAAGCTTTCTTT	CASSLEYTGWDTEAFF	NA	TRBJ1-1	NA	TRBV11-2
TGTGCCAGCAGCCGACCGACTAGCGGGATCCATCGGGAGACCCAGTACTTC	CASSRPTSGIHRETQYF	NA	TRBJ2-5	TRBD2	TRBV7-9
TGTGCCAGCAGCCCAAACCGAGACTATGGCTACACCTTC	CASSPNRDYGYTF	NA	TRBJ1-2	NA	TRBV5-5
TGTGCCAGCTTCCTAGGGACCGCGGGAAGAAGCGAAGCTTTCTTT	CASFLGTAGRSEAFF	NA	TRBJ1-1	NA	TRBV19
TGTGCCAGTAGTATCGGGACTACCCAACGGACCGGGGAGCTGTTTTTT	CASSIGTTQRTGELFF	once	TRBJ2-2	TRBD2	TRBV19
TGTGCCAGCAGCTTGAGGGGGCAGCGAAGGACAGATACGCAGTATTTT	CASSLRGQRRTDTQYF	NA	TRBJ2-3	TRBD1	TRBV7-8
TGTGCCAGCAGTGAAGTAAGGACAGGGGGAGGACCCCAGCATTTT	CASSEVRTGGGPQHF	NA	TRBJ1-5	TRBD1	TRBV6-1
TGCAGCGGTAAAACAGGGGTGGCAGCTAATGAAAAACTGTTTTTT	CSGKTGVAANEKLFF	NA	TRBJ1-4	TRBD1	TRBV29-1
TGTGCCAGTAGTATAGATCTCGGCGGGGCAGATACGCAGTATTTT	CASSIDLGGADTQYF	NA	TRBJ2-3	NA	TRBV19
TGTGCCATCAGTGCCACTAGCGGGAGCACAGATACGCAGTATTTT	CAISATSGSTDTQYF	NA	TRBJ2-3	TRBD2	TRBV10-3
TGTGCCAGCATTGACAGGGTGATCGATCCTGAAGCTTTCTTT	CASIDRVIDPEAFF	NA	TRBJ1-1	TRBD1	TRBV2
TGTGCCAGCAGCCTACAGACAGGGGGCGAGCAGTACTTC	CASSLQTGGEQYF	NA	TRBJ2-7	TRBD1	TRBV7-9
TGTGCCAGCACCCATGTTTTTTCCAACAGGGGTATTAACTATGGCTACACCTTC	CASTHVFSNRGINYGYTF	NA	TRBJ1-2	TRBD1	TRBV28
TGTGCCAGCAGTTACCCGGGACTAGCGGGGCAAGCCAAAAACATTCAGTACTTC	CASSYPGLAGQAKNIQYF	NA	TRBJ2-4	TRBD2	TRBV6-2/TRBV6-3
TGTGCCAGCAGCCCCCCGGGGGAGCATGGCTACACCTTC	CASSPPGEHGYTF	NA	TRBJ1-2	NA	TRBV7-9
TGTGCCACCAGCAGAACCGGGACTAGCGGGAGGGCCAAGGAGACCCAGTACTTC	CATSRTGTSGRAKETQYF	once	TRBJ2-5	TRBD2	TRBV15
TGTGCCAGCAGCCAAGTACGGGAGCTGAGGTACGAGCAGTACTTC	CASSQVRELRYEQYF	NA	TRBJ2-7	NA	TRBV7-7
TGTGCCAGCTCATCCCCTACAGGGACCGGGGAAAAACTGTTTTTT	CASSSPTGTGEKLFF	NA	TRBJ1-4	NA	TRBV18
TGTGCCAGCAGCCCGGGTAACACCATATATTTT	CASSPGNTIYF	NA	TRBJ1-3	NA	TRBV4-2
TGTGCCAGCAGCCAAGCCCCAAGGAGGGATACGCAGTATTTT	CASSQAPRRDTQYF	NA	TRBJ2-3	NA	TRBV3-1/TRBV3-2
TGCAGTGCTAGTGAGCTAGCGAGACGGAATGAGCAGTTCTTC	CSASELARRNEQFF	NA	TRBJ2-1	NA	TRBV20-1
TGTGCTAGTGGTGCGGGGACCACCTCGTACAATGAGCAGTTCTTC	CASGAGTTSYNEQFF	many	TRBJ2-1	NA	TRBV12-5
TGTGCCAGCAGTTTTAGACAGGGGGGCGAAAAACTGTTTTTT	CASSFRQGGEKLFF	NA	TRBJ1-4	TRBD1	TRBV28
TGTGCCAGTAGTATAGCCGGGAGCTCCTACAATGAGCAGTTCTTC	CASSIAGSSYNEQFF	NA	TRBJ2-1	NA	TRBV19
TGTGCCTGGGGAAGCGGGAGCCAACACATTCAGTACTTC	CAWGSGSQHIQYF	NA	TRBJ2-4	TRBD2	TRBV30
TGTGCCAGCCGGACAGGCGAAAACTATGGCTACACCTTC	CASRTGENYGYTF	few	TRBJ1-2	TRBD1	TRBV6-5
TGTGCCAGCAGCTTAGCCAGAGGCCCTAGCGGGACTAGCACAGATACGCAGTATTTT	CASSLARGPSGTSTDTQYF	once	TRBJ2-3	TRBD2	TRBV11-2
TGTGCTAGTGGTTTGGTAGCTAGCGGAGTGCCTAGTAACACCGGGGAGCTGTTTTTT	CASGLVASGVPSNTGELFF	NA	TRBJ2-2	TRBD2	TRBV12-5
TGTGCCAGCAGTGGGACAGGGTTTGATCGGTATGGCTACACCTTC	CASSGTGFDRYGYTF	NA	TRBJ1-2	TRBD1	TRBV14